This T cell receptor beta chain came from a study of T cell repertoires in cytomegalovirus infection. Whole-study context: CMV epitopes used comprised recently identified HLA-C-restricted ones and well-studied HLA-B-restricted ones. An indication of both CMV infection and matching HLA type came from public TCR beta signatures.

At least ten counts were recorded for this clonotype. Its antigen remains unknown. TCRdb re-derived calls from the reads in MiXCR, one entry per CDR3 protein. The sample has about 130,000 distinct CDR3 sequences, about 31% seen once. Study outcomes and limitations: What dominated the ex vivo response were HLA-C-restricted CMV-specific TCR beta clonotypes.

The germline V gene encodes CDR1 SGHVS and CDR2 FQNEAQ. V dropped 2 bases and J dropped 3 bases, with 16 bases sitting between them. The CDR3 is made up of 16 amino acids. The chain joins TRBV7-8 to TRBJ2-5; D remains ambiguous. The starting material was CD8+ T cells from cultured PBMCs, obtained from culture after CMV antigen stimulation. This sequence originates from a human donor in good health (CMV status not recorded). Some clones in this sample may be carry-over from other donors' samples. CDR3 amino acids: CASSLRSVGWEETQYF. CDR3 in DNA: TGTGCCAGCAGCTTACGGTCCGTCGGTTGGGAAGAGACCCAGTACTTC. Full variable domain (missing parts from reference TRBV7-8 and TRBJ2-5): GAGVSQSPRYKVAKRGQDVALRCDPISGHVSLFWYQQALGQGPEFLTYFQNEAQLDKSGLPSDRFFAERPEGSVSTLKIQRTQQEDSAVYLCASSLRSVGWEETQYFGPGTRLLVL.